These T cell receptor beta chains were read from a single sample in a study of shared clonotypes between healthy human individuals. The repertoire was sequenced with immunoSEQ multiplex PCR; TCRdb's copy has only in-frame clones and lacks some. Of about 2.1 million clones in the sample, just under 95% were seen once. The specimen was naive CD8+ T cells from PBMCs. The receptors stem from a man between 18 and 29 years old in good health. Some clones in this sample may be carry-over from other donors' samples. CDR3s include the opening cysteine and the closing phenylalanine or tryptophan. D genes are given only for firm matches. The listing skips clone size in some rows; elsewhere it reads once, few, many or a size class.

-,TRBJ2-3,TRBV20-1,-,CSADKTDTQYF,TGCAGTGCTGACAAAACAGATACGCAGTATTTT
-,TRBJ1-1,TRBV6-5,-,CASSYSPANTEAFF,TGTGCCAGCAGTTACTCCCCAGCTAACACTGAAGCTTTCTTT
-,TRBJ1-5,TRBV28,-,CASSTRTSYSNQPQHF,TGTGCCAGCAGTACCCGGACATCTTATAGCAATCAGCCCCAGCATTTT
-,TRBJ2-7,TRBV19,-,CASNDRWSSYEQYF,TGTGCCAGTAACGACAGGTGGAGCTCCTACGAGCAGTACTTC
-,TRBJ2-1,TRBV4-3,TRBD1,CASRPTGANEQFF,TGCGCCAGCAGACCGACAGGGGCTAATGAGCAGTTCTTC
-,TRBJ1-1,TRBV19,-,CASTLVEAGPNTEAFF,TGTGCCAGTACTTTAGTGGAAGCAGGCCCCAACACTGAAGCTTTCTTT
-,TRBJ2-3,TRBV9,-,CASSGGNTQYF,TGTGCCAGCAGCGGGGGGAATACGCAGTATTTT
-,TRBJ2-2,TRBV27,-,CASRRSPGELFF,TGTGCCAGCAGACGTTCTCCCGGGGAGCTGTTTTTT
-,TRBJ2-2,TRBV11-2,TRBD1,CASSLGDFRQGDDGELFF,TGTGCCAGCAGCTTAGGGGATTTCAGACAGGGGGACGACGGGGAGCTGTTTTTT
-,TRBJ2-7,TRBV7-9,-,CASSLDPRESLSYEQYF,TGTGCCAGCAGCTTAGACCCCCGGGAGAGTCTTTCCTACGAGCAGTACTTC
-,TRBJ1-2,TRBV5-6,-,CASSFEFGGYTF,TGTGCCAGCAGCTTTGAATTTGGTGGCTACACCTTC
-,TRBJ2-5,TRBV7-9,-,CALGGETQYF,TGTGCCTTGGGGGGAGAGACCCAGTACTTC
-,TRBJ2-7,TRBV7-2,-,CASSLSGLSLSYEQYF,TGTGCCAGCAGCTTATCGGGACTCTCATTATCCTACGAGCAGTACTTC
-,TRBJ1-4,TRBV6-5,-,CASSYLGSNEKLFF,TGTGCCAGCAGTTACCTCGGAAGTAATGAAAAACTGTTTTTT
-,TRBJ1-1,TRBV28,TRBD1,CASSFQAGGTEAFF,TGTGCCAGCAGTTTTCAGGCAGGGGGCACTGAAGCTTTCTTT
-,TRBJ2-2,TRBV7-9,TRBD1,CASSPPSGGLDTGELFF,TGTGCCAGCAGCCCTCCCTCAGGGGGCTTGGACACCGGGGAGCTGTTTTTT
-,TRBJ2-7,TRBV15,-,CATSEYKGPSSYEQYF,TGTGCCACCAGCGAGTATAAGGGCCCCAGCTCCTACGAGCAGTACTTC
-,TRBJ1-6,TRBV7-9,-,CASSPDRNSPLHF,TGTGCCAGCAGCCCGGACCGTAATTCACCCCTCCACTTT
-,TRBJ1-2,TRBV9,-,CASSSAAVYGYTF,TGTGCCAGCAGTTCGGCTGCTGTCTATGGCTACACCTTC
-,TRBJ2-7,TRBV27,-,CASSLGGHLSFYEQYF,TGTGCCAGCAGTTTAGGAGGACACCTCTCCTTCTACGAGCAGTACTTC
-,TRBJ2-7,TRBV10-3,-,CAISEYRAGSYEQYF,TGTGCCATCAGTGAATATAGGGCGGGTTCCTACGAGCAGTACTTC
-,TRBJ1-3,TRBV15,TRBD1,CATSRALRDRVSWDTIYF,TGTGCCACCAGCAGGGCTCTCCGGGACAGGGTTTCTTGGGACACCATATATTTT
-,TRBJ2-5,TRBV7-9,-,CASSPRGTRETQYF,TGTGCCAGCAGCCCTAGAGGGACAAGGGAGACCCAGTACTTC
-,TRBJ1-2,TRBV6-4,TRBD1,CASRPRQGNYNYGYTF,TGTGCCAGCAGGCCTAGACAGGGGAATTATAACTATGGCTACACCTTC
-,TRBJ1-2,TRBV4-3,-,CASSQDTDSNYGYTF,TGCGCCAGCAGCCAAGATACGGACAGCAACTATGGCTACACCTTC
once,TRBJ1-2,TRBV7-9,-,CASRHPRDYNYGYTF,TGTGCCAGCCGACACCCCCGGGACTACAACTATGGCTACACCTTC
-,TRBJ1-5,TRBV28,-,CASSPPHPGRPQHF,TGTGCCAGCAGTCCCCCACATCCCGGGCGGCCCCAGCATTTT
-,TRBJ2-1,TRBV5-8,-,CASSSLRVKEQFF,TGTGCCAGCAGCTCCCTAAGGGTTAAAGAGCAGTTCTTC
-,TRBJ2-3,TRBV14,-,CASSQALQGWGTDTQYF,TGTGCCAGCAGCCAAGCGCTACAGGGATGGGGCACAGATACGCAGTATTTT
-,TRBJ1-5,TRBV19,-,CASTLGGVLSNQPQHF,TGTGCCAGTACCCTAGGGGGGGTGTTGAGCAATCAGCCCCAGCATTTT
-,TRBJ2-5,TRBV27,-,CASSTHRGGETQYF,TGTGCCAGCAGTACCCACAGGGGGGGAGAGACCCAGTACTTC
-,TRBJ2-1,TRBV6-8,TRBD1,CASSQDRVSYNEQFF,TGTGCCAGCAGTCAAGACAGGGTATCCTACAATGAGCAGTTCTTC
-,TRBJ2-3,TRBV27,-,CASSLSSGLTDTQYF,TGTGCCAGCAGTTTATCTAGCGGACTCACAGATACGCAGTATTTT
-,TRBJ2-1,TRBV29-1,TRBD2,CSVAGLAYNEQFF,TGCAGCGTTGCAGGACTAGCGTACAATGAGCAGTTCTTC
-,TRBJ2-1,TRBV27,-,CASRDSGAGEQFF,TGTGCCAGCAGGGATTCGGGGGCGGGGGAGCAGTTCTTC
few,TRBJ1-1,TRBV5-4,-,CASSLLGGTEAFF,TGTGCCAGCAGCTTGTTAGGGGGCACTGAAGCTTTCTTT
-,TRBJ1-2,TRBV4-3,-,CASSQAAHGLNYGYTF,TGCGCCAGCAGCCAAGCCGCACATGGACTGAACTATGGCTACACCTTC
-,TRBJ2-3,TRBV11-2,TRBD2,CASSPGLVAPTDTQYF,TGTGCCAGCAGCCCGGGACTAGTGGCCCCCACAGATACGCAGTATTTT
-,TRBJ2-1,TRBV7-9,-,CASSTGLNEQFF,TGTGCCAGCAGCACCGGTCTTAATGAGCAGTTCTTC
-,TRBJ2-1,TRBV10-3,-,CAISESGGELGNEQFF,TGTGCCATCAGTGAGTCGGGGGGAGAACTAGGCAATGAGCAGTTCTTC
-,TRBJ1-1,TRBV21-1,-,CASSLSLGRRIMNTEAFF,TGTGCCAGCAGCTTAAGCCTGGGACGGAGGATAATGAACACTGAAGCTTTCTTT
-,TRBJ2-5,TRBV28,-,CASRPPYRVGETQYF,TGTGCCAGCAGACCCCCCTACAGGGTCGGAGAGACCCAGTACTTC
-,TRBJ2-1,TRBV7-3,TRBD2,CASSLWGGGLYNEQFF,TGTGCCAGCAGCTTATGGGGCGGGGGACTCTACAATGAGCAGTTCTTC
-,TRBJ2-7,TRBV28,-,CASSFPPRESSYEQYF,TGTGCCAGCAGTTTCCCCCCAAGGGAATCATCCTACGAGCAGTACTTC
-,TRBJ2-3,TRBV6-1,-,CASKNSRDMTDTQYF,TGTGCCAGCAAGAATTCCCGGGACATGACAGATACGCAGTATTTT
once,TRBJ2-7,TRBV5-4,TRBD1,CASSLDRGPNEQYF,TGTGCCAGCAGCTTGGACAGGGGGCCTAACGAGCAGTACTTC
-,TRBJ1-2,TRBV27,-,CASSFLGGNSGYTF,TGTGCCAGCAGTTTTTTGGGAGGGAACTCTGGCTACACCTTC
-,TRBJ2-7,TRBV13,TRBD1,CASSPYRGVHFEQYF,TGTGCCAGCAGCCCATACAGGGGAGTTCACTTCGAGCAGTACTTC
-,TRBJ2-7,TRBV11-2,-,CASSWFRGYEQYF,TGTGCCAGCAGCTGGTTCAGGGGATACGAGCAGTACTTC
-,TRBJ1-1,TRBV6-4,-,CASRDRARMNTEAFF,TGTGCCAGCAGAGATCGGGCCAGGATGAACACTGAAGCTTTCTTT
-,TRBJ1-5,TRBV27,-,CASSFLGGTEPQHF,TGTGCCAGCAGTTTTTTAGGAGGGACGGAGCCCCAGCATTTT
-,TRBJ2-7,TRBV28,TRBD2,CASSRTSGSYEQYF,TGTGCCAGCAGTCGGACTAGCGGGAGCTACGAGCAGTACTTC
-,TRBJ2-6,TRBV13,-,CASSLRGHVSGANVLTF,TGTGCCAGCAGCTTAAGAGGACACGTCTCTGGGGCCAACGTCCTGACTTTC
once,TRBJ1-2,TRBV28,-,CASRHRPGSGYGYTF,TGTGCCAGCCGACACCGCCCCGGGTCCGGGTATGGCTACACCTTC
-,TRBJ2-1,TRBV28,-,CASSFGRSSYNEQFF,TGTGCCAGCAGTTTTGGGCGGAGCTCCTACAATGAGCAGTTCTTC
-,TRBJ2-6,TRBV7-9,-,CASSPPDRANVLTF,TGTGCCAGCAGCCCGCCTGACCGGGCCAACGTCCTGACTTTC
-,TRBJ1-5,TRBV27,-,CASSLSGQGSNQPQHF,TGTGCCAGCAGTTTATCGGGGCAGGGTAGCAATCAGCCCCAGCATTTT
once,TRBJ1-5,TRBV9,-,CASNQRGAGQPQHF,TGTGCCAGCAACCAGAGGGGCGCGGGGCAGCCCCAGCATTTT
-,TRBJ2-7,TRBV30,TRBD2,CALIAGAGERYF,TGTGCCTTGATAGCGGGGGCCGGCGAGCGGTACTTC
-,TRBJ2-7,TRBV7-9,-,CASSSPGTGYEQYF,TGTGCCAGCAGCTCCCCAGGGACGGGGTACGAGCAGTACTTC